One and the same sample provided the 2 T cell receptor beta chains below, sequenced in a study of immune characterization of retroperitoneal liposarcoma. TCRdb re-analysed the PCR reads in MiXCR, keeping a single row per CDR3 protein. The data show roughly 2,000 distinct CDR3 sequences, with 40% to 50% seen just once and roughly a sixth held by the top ten. The sample was tumor tissue. All receptors come from a male donor with retroperitoneal liposarcoma.

The chain joins TRBV3-1 to TRBJ1-3; maybe TRBD1 (5 bases). The germline V gene encodes CDR1 LGHDT and CDR2 YNNKEL (reference sequence). The CDR3 consists of 14 residues. V shed 1 base and J shed 3 bases, with 7 bases lying between them. CDR3 region: CASSQAGGGNTIYF. The CDR3 region has the DNA TGTGCCAGCAGCCAAGCTGGGGGTGGAAACACCATATATTTT.

The chain couples TRBV6-1 to TRBJ2-7; 10 nucleotides line up with TRBD1. The closer fit of TRBJ2-5 to the DNA end suggests the J call may be wrong. The CDR3 consists of 17 residues. CDR1 is MNHNS, CDR2 SASEGT, per germline. The CDR3 region is CASSYSPGTGVRETQYF. Written as DNA, the CDR3 is TGTGCCAGCAGTTATTCCCCCGGGACAGGGGTGAGAGAGACCCAGTACTTC.